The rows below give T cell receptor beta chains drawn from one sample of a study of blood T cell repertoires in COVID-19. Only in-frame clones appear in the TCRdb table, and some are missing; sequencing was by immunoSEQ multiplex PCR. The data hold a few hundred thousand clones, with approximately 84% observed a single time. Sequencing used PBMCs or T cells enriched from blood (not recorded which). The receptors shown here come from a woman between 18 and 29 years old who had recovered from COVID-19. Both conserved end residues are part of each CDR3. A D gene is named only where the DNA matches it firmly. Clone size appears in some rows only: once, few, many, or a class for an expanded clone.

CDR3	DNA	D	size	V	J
CASSLPGSTEAFF	TGTGCCAGCAGCCTCCCCGGGAGCACTGAAGCTTTCTTT	-	few	TRBV3-1/TRBV3-2	TRBJ1-1
CASSLNSERRNEQFF	TGTGCCAGCAGTTTAAATAGCGAGAGGCGAAATGAGCAGTTCTTC	-	-	TRBV28	TRBJ2-1
CASSLDRDQPQHF	TGTGCCAGCAGCTTAGATCGTGATCAGCCCCAGCATTTT	-	-	TRBV11-3	TRBJ1-5
CASSQPMTGANTGELFF	TGTGCCAGCAGCCAACCGATGACAGGTGCGAACACCGGGGAGCTGTTTTTT	-	-	TRBV3-1/TRBV3-2	TRBJ2-2
CATRSGGAYNEQFF	TGTGCCACCCGGAGCGGGGGGGCTTACAATGAGCAGTTCTTC	TRBD2	-	TRBV7-8	TRBJ2-1
CASSSPRDSRFSGAFF	TGTGCCAGCAGTTCACCCCGGGACAGTCGCTTCAGTGGGGCTTTCTTT	TRBD1	-	TRBV27	TRBJ1-1
CASSGDGNQPQHF	TGTGCCAGCTCGGGGGACGGCAATCAGCCCCAGCATTTT	-	-	TRBV7-6	TRBJ1-5
CATSRTGGYGANVLTF	TGTGCCACCAGCAGGACAGGGGGCTATGGGGCCAACGTCCTGACTTTC	TRBD1	-	TRBV15	TRBJ2-6
CASRGQLNQPQHF	TGTGCCAGCAGGGGACAGCTCAATCAGCCCCAGCATTTT	TRBD1	-	TRBV12-3/TRBV12-4	TRBJ1-5
CASTEIENTEAFF	TGTGCCAGCACTGAAATAGAGAACACTGAAGCTTTCTTT	-	-	TRBV18	TRBJ1-1
CSVRQGGNQPQHF	TGCAGCGTTAGACAGGGGGGCAATCAGCCCCAGCATTTT	TRBD1	-	TRBV29-1	TRBJ1-5
CASSLAKRDEQFF	TGTGCCAGCAGCTTGGCCAAGCGGGACGAGCAGTTCTTC	TRBD2	-	TRBV5-5	TRBJ2-1
CASSPPGQGRWEQYF	TGTGCCAGCTCGCCCCCGGGACAGGGCAGGTGGGAGCAGTACTTC	TRBD1	-	TRBV18	TRBJ2-7
CASSPPTCSGSRSRSSYEQYF	TGTGCCAGCAGCCCCCCAACGTGTAGCGGGAGTCGATCAAGGAGCTCCTACGAGCAGTACTTC	TRBD2	-	TRBV4-2	TRBJ2-7
CASSLGTGDGYTF	TGTGCCAGCAGCTTAGGGACAGGGGATGGCTACACCTTC	TRBD1	many	TRBV11-2	TRBJ1-2
CASSQEWADRSGNTIYF	TGCGCCAGCAGCCAAGAATGGGCCGACAGGTCTGGAAACACCATATATTTT	-	-	TRBV4-1	TRBJ1-3
CASSLNGQTNTEAFF	TGTGCCAGCAGCCTGAACGGACAGACGAACACTGAAGCTTTCTTT	-	-	TRBV11-1	TRBJ1-1
CASSPGGGRGSYNEQFF	TGCGCCAGCAGCCCCGGCGGCGGGAGGGGATCTTACAATGAGCAGTTCTTC	TRBD2	-	TRBV5-1	TRBJ2-1
CASSLGALRGGSGVQETQYF	TGTGCCAGCAGCTTAGGGGCGCTCCGGGGCGGCAGCGGGGTACAAGAGACCCAGTACTTC	TRBD2	-	TRBV11-3	TRBJ2-5
CASSQDRGSPEAFF	TGTGCCAGCAGCCAAGATAGGGGATCCCCTGAAGCTTTCTTT	-	-	TRBV4-2	TRBJ1-1
CASSQDRASATDTQYF	TGCGCCAGCAGCCAAGATCGGGCTAGCGCCACAGATACGCAGTATTTT	-	few	TRBV4-1	TRBJ2-3
CASSPAGANYGYTF	TGTGCCAGCAGTCCCGCCGGAGCTAACTATGGCTACACCTTC	-	-	TRBV6-5	TRBJ1-2
CASSHLNRAYEQYF	TGTGCCAGCAGCCATCTTAACAGAGCCTACGAGCAGTACTTC	-	-	TRBV14	TRBJ2-7
CASSLQDYYLAEQFF	TGTGCCAGCAGCTTGCAGGACTACTATCTCGCTGAGCAGTTCTTC	-	once	TRBV5-8	TRBJ2-1
CASSPAEGEAKNIQYF	TGTGCCAGCTCACCAGCAGAGGGAGAGGCCAAAAACATTCAGTACTTC	-	-	TRBV18	TRBJ2-4
CASSPVTGENTEAFF	TGTGCCAGCTCCCCAGTGACAGGGGAGAACACTGAAGCTTTCTTT	TRBD1	-	TRBV18	TRBJ1-1
CASSPPSGFGTEAFF	TGTGCCAGCTCACCACCGTCGGGGTTTGGGACTGAAGCTTTCTTT	-	-	TRBV18	TRBJ1-1
CASSQNGRGNEKLFF	TGTGCCAGCAGCCAAAATGGGCGGGGGAATGAAAAACTGTTTTTT	-	-	TRBV14	TRBJ1-4
CASTKTGVYGYTF	TGTGCCAGCACTAAGACAGGGGTCTATGGCTACACCTTC	TRBD1	few	TRBV12-3/TRBV12-4	TRBJ1-2
CASSGQGRVDQPQHF	TGTGCCAGTAGTGGACAGGGACGAGTAGACCAGCCCCAGCATTTT	TRBD1	-	TRBV19	TRBJ1-5
CAWRLQGKGSYEQYF	TGTGCCTGGAGACTACAGGGTAAAGGATCCTACGAGCAGTACTTC	-	-	TRBV30	TRBJ2-7
CASSLDVKGYSGEKLFF	TGTGCCAGCAGTTTAGACGTTAAGGGGTATTCGGGTGAAAAACTGTTTTTT	-	-	TRBV28	TRBJ1-4
CASSQGTGNEKLFF	TGTGCCAGCAGCCAAGGGACAGGGAACGAAAAACTGTTTTTT	TRBD1	-	TRBV4-2	TRBJ1-4
CASSPGTDLYGYTF	TGTGCCAGCAGCCCCGGGACAGACTTATATGGCTACACCTTC	TRBD1	-	TRBV14	TRBJ1-2
CASRGLEGTEAFF	TGTGCCAGCAGAGGACTCGAGGGTACTGAAGCTTTCTTT	-	-	TRBV11-2	TRBJ1-1
CASSLGRRPSTDTQYF	TGCGCCAGCAGCTTGGGCCGGAGGCCCAGCACAGATACGCAGTATTTT	-	-	TRBV5-1	TRBJ2-3
CASRRTEKEAYEQYF	TGTGCCAGCAGGAGAACTGAGAAGGAGGCCTACGAGCAGTACTTC	-	-	TRBV6-5	TRBJ2-7
CASSYVAGGRSFLDTGELFF	TGTGCCAGCAGTTACGTAGCGGGGGGGCGATCGTTCTTGGACACCGGGGAGCTGTTTTTT	TRBD2	-	TRBV6-2/TRBV6-3	TRBJ2-2
CASSEPGASGELFF	TGCGCCAGCAGTGAGCCAGGTGCCTCCGGGGAGCTGTTTTTT	-	-	TRBV10-1	TRBJ2-2
CASSPESQEVYGYTF	TGTGCCAGCTCACCTGAGTCCCAGGAGGTCTATGGCTACACCTTC	-	-	TRBV18	TRBJ1-2
CASSYGQGRAFF	TGTGCCAGCAGCTATGGACAGGGACGAGCTTTCTTT	TRBD1	-	TRBV11-2	TRBJ1-1
CASSPGTGLYEQYF	TGTGCCAGCAGCCCCGGGACAGGTCTCTACGAGCAGTACTTC	TRBD1	-	TRBV11-2	TRBJ2-7
CASSPLGQDNQPQHF	TGTGCCAGTAGTCCTCTGGGACAGGACAATCAGCCCCAGCATTTT	TRBD1	-	TRBV19	TRBJ1-5
CASGTGNHQTEAFF	TGTGCCAGTGGGACAGGTAACCACCAGACTGAAGCTTTCTTT	TRBD1	-	TRBV19	TRBJ1-1
CAWSETQLNTEAFF	TGTGCCTGGAGTGAAACACAATTGAACACTGAAGCTTTCTTT	-	-	TRBV30	TRBJ1-1